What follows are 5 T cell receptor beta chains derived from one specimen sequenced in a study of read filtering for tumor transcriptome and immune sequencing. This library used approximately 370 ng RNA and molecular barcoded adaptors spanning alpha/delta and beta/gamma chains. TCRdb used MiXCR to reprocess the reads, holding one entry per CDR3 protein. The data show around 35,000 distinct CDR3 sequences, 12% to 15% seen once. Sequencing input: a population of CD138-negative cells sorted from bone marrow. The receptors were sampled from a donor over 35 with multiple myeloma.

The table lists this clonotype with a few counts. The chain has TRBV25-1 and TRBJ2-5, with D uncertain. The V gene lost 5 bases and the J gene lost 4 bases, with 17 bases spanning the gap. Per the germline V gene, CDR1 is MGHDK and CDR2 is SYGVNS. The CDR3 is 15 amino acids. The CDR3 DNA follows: TGTGCCAGCAGTCAATTTATCGGTGCGCGAGAGACCCAGTACTTC. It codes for CASSQFIGARETQYF.

The DNA for the CDR3 is TGTGCCAGCAGTGGGGCCTACGAGCAGTACTTC. This sequence encodes CASSGAYEQYF. The chain recombines TRBV6-1 with TRBJ2-7; D unclear. With 4 bases removed from V and 2 bases from J, the gap between germline ends came to 3 bases. The CDR3 is made up of 11 amino acids. Germline lookup yields CDR1 MNHNS and CDR2 SASEGT.

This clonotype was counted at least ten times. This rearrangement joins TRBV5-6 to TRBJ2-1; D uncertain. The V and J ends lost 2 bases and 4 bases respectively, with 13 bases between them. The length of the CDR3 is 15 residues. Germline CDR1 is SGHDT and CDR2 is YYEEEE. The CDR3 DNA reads TGTGCCAGCAGCTTAGCCCTCCGGGTTTACAATGAGCAGTTCTTC. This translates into CASSLALRVYNEQFF.

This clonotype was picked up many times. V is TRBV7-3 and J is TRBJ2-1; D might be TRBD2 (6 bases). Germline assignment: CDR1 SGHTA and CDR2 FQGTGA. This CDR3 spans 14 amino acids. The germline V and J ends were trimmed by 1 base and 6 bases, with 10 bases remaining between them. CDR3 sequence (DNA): TGTGCCAGCAGCTTAAGAGACGGGAGCAATGAGCAGTTCTTC. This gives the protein CASSLRDGSNEQFF.

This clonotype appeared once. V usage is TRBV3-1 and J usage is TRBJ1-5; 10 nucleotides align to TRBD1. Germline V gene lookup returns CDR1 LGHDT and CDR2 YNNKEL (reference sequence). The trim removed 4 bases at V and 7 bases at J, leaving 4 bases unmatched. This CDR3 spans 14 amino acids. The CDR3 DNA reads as TGTGCCAGCAGCCGCCGACAGGGGGCCCAGCCCCAGCATTTT. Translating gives CASSRRQGAQPQHF.